This record looks at one T cell receptor beta chain sequence and its context. The CDR3 has 15 amino acids. CDR1 MGHRA and CDR2 YSYEKL come from the germline V gene. The junction had 3 bases not matched to a gene; V was cut back by 8 bases and J by 2 bases. The sample belongs to a study of technical replicates of blood from a few donors. Data came from immunoSEQ multiplex PCR; TCRdb stores just in-frame clones and leaves some out. The sample includes some 71,000 clones, nearly 98% of them seen just once. The source of this sequence is a human donor in good health. Sample: T cells isolated from PBMCs. The chain is built from TRBV4-1 and TRBJ2-4; 13 bases line up with TRBD2. CDR3 protein: CASVGTSGTKNIQYF. CDR3 coding DNA: TGCGCCAGCGTCGGGACTAGCGGGACCAAAAACATTCAGTACTTC.